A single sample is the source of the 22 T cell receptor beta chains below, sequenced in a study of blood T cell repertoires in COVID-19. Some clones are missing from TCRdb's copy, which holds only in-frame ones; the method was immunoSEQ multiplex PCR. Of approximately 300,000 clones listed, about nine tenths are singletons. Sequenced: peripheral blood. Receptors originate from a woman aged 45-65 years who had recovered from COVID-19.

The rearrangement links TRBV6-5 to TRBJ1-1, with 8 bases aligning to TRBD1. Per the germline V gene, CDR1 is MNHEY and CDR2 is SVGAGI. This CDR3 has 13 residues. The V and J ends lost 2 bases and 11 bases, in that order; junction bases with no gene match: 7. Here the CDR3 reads CASSYGDRGSAFF. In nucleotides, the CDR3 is TGTGCCAGCAGTTACGGTGACAGGGGATCGGCTTTCTTT.

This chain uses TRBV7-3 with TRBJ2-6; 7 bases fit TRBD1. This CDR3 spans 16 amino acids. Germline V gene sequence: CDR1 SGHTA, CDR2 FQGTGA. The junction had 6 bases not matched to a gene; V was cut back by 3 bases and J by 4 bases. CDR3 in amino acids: CASSFTGAPGANVLTF. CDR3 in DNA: TGTGCCAGCAGCTTTACAGGGGCTCCAGGGGCCAACGTCCTGACTTTC.

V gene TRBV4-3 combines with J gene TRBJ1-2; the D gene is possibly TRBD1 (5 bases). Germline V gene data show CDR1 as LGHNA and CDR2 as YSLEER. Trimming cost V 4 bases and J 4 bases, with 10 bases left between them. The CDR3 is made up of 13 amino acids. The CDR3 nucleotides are TGCGCCAGCAGCCGTGGGGCCCGCTATGGCTACACCTTC. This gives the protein CASSRGARYGYTF.

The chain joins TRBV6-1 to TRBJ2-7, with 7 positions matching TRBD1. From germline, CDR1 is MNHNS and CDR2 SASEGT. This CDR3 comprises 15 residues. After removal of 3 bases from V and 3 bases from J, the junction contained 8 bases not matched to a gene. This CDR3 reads CASSETTGRDYEQYF. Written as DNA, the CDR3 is TGTGCCAGCAGTGAGACGACAGGGCGCGACTACGAGCAGTACTTC.

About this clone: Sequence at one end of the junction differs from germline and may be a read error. The CDR3 reads CATRGTGPRDPVIF. DNA of the CDR3: TGTGCCACCCGGGGGACAGGGCCGCGTGACCCCGTGATTTTT. J is TRBJ2-3 and V is TRBV24-1; the match to TRBD1 covers 9 bases. The germline V gene encodes CDR1 KGHDR and CDR2 SFDVKD. The CDR3 length is 14 residues.

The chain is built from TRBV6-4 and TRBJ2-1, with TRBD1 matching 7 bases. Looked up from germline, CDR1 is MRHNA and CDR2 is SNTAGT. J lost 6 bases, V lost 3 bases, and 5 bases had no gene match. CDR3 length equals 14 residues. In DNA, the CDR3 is TGTGCCAGCAGTGAACAGGGGAGTGGCAATGAGCAGTTCTTC. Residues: CASSEQGSGNEQFF.

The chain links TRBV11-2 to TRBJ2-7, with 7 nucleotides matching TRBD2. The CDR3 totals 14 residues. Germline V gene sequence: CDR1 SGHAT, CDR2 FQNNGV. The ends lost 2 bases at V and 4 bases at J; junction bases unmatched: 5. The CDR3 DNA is TGTGCCAGCAGCTTATGGGAGGGGCAGTACGAGCAGTACTTC. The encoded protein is CASSLWEGQYEQYF.

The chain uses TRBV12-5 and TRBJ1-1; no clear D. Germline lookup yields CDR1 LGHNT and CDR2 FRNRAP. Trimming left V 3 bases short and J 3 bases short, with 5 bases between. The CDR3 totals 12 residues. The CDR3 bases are TGTGCTAGTGGTTTTAGTGACACTGAAGCTTTCTTT. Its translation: CASGFSDTEAFF.

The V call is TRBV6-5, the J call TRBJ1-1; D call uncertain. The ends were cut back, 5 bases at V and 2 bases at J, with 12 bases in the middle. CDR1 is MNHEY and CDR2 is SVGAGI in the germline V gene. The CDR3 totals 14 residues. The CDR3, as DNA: TGTGCCAGCAGTACACCCGGACTCAACACTGAAGCTTTCTTT. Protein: CASSTPGLNTEAFF.

In nucleotides, the CDR3 is TGTGCCAGCAGCTTAGTCGACGGGTACACTGAAGCTTTCTTT. This encodes CASSLVDGYTEAFF. The rearrangement links TRBV7-2 to TRBJ1-1, with no clear D. The germline CDR1 and CDR2 sequences are SGHTA and FQGNSA. The CDR3 covers 14 residues. Trimming cost V 1 base and J 3 bases, with 9 bases left between them.

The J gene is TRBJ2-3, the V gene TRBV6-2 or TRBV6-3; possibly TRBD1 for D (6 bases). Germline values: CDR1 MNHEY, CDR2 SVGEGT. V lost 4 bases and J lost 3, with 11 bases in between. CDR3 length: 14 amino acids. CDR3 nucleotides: TGTGCCAGCAGTTTCCTACAGGGAACAGATACGCAGTATTTT. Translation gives CASSFLQGTDTQYF.

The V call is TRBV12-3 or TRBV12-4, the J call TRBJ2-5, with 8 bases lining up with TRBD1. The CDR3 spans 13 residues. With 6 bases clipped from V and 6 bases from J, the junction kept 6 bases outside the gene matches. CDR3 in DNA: TGTGCCAGCAGCGTAACAGGGGGGAAGACCCAGTACTTC. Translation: CASSVTGGKTQYF.

The CDR3 DNA reads as TGTGCCAGCAGCTTAAGACTAGGAAGCGAGCAGTACTTC. Its protein is CASSLRLGSEQYF. This chain links TRBV7-3 with TRBJ2-7; perhaps TRBD2 as D (6 bases). The CDR3 has 13 amino acids. CDR1 is SGHTA, CDR2 FQGTGA, per germline. V was shortened by 1 base and J by 6 bases, with 10 bases between the two germline ends. The full variable domain, in which reference TRBV7-3 and TRBJ2-7 provide the parts outside the CDR3, is GAGVSQTPSNKVTEKGKYVELRCDPISGHTALYWYRQSLGQGPEFLIYFQGTGAADDSGLPNDRFFAVRPEGSVSTLKIQRTERGDSAVYLCASSLRLGSEQYFGPGTRLTVT.

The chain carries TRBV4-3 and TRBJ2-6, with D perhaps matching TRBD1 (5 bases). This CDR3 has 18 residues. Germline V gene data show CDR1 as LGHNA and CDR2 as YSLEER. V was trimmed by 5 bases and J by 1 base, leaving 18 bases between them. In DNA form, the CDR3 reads TGCGCCAGCAGCGGACAAAACTCGGCCACGTCTGGGGCCAACGTCCTGACTTTC. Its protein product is CASSGQNSATSGANVLTF.

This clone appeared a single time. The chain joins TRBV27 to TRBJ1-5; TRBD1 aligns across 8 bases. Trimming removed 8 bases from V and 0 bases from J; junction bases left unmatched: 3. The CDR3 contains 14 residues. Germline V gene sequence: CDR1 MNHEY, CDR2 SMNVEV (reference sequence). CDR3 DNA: TGTGCCAGCCGGACAGGGCCTAGCAATCAGCCCCAGCATTTT. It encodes CASRTGPSNQPQHF.

This CDR3 is CASSVIAGTDTQYF. CDR3 DNA: TGTGCCAGCAGCGTCATAGCGGGGACAGATACGCAGTATTTT. The genes are TRBV9 and TRBJ2-3; 8 bases align to TRBD2. The CDR3 runs 14 residues. V gave up 2 bases and J gave up 3 bases; unmatched junction bases: 2. Germline loops: CDR1 SGDLS, CDR2 YYNGEE.

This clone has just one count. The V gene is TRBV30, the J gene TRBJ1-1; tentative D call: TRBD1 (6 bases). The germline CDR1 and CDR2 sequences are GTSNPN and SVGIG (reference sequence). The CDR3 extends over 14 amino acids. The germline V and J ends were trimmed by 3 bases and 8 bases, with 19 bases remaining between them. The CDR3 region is CAWRDTGLRWEAFF. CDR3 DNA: TGTGCCTGGAGGGATACAGGGCTGAGATGGGAAGCTTTCTTT.

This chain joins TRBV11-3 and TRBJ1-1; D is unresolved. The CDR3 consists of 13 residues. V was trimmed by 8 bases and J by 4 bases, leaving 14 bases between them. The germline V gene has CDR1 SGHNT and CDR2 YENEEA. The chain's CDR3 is CASALREGTEAFF. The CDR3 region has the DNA TGTGCCAGCGCCTTGCGTGAGGGCACTGAAGCTTTCTTT. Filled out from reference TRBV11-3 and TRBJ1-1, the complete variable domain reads EAGVVQSPRYKIIEKKQPVAFWCNPISGHNTLYWYLQNLGQGPELLIRYENEEAVDDSQLPKDRFSAERLKGVDSTLKIQPAELGDSAVYLCASALREGTEAFFGQGTRLTVV.

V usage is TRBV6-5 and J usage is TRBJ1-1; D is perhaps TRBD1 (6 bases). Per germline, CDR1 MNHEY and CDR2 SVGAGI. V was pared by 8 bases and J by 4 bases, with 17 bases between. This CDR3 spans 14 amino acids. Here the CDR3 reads CASLRNRDFTEAFF. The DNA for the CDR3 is TGTGCCAGCCTACGAAACAGGGATTTCACTGAAGCTTTCTTT.

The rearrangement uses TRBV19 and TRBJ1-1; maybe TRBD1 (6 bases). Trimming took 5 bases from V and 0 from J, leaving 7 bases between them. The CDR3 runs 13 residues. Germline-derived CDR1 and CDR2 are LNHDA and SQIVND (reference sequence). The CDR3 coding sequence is TGTGCCAGTAGTGCAGGGGTGAACACTGAAGCTTTCTTT. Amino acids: CASSAGVNTEAFF.

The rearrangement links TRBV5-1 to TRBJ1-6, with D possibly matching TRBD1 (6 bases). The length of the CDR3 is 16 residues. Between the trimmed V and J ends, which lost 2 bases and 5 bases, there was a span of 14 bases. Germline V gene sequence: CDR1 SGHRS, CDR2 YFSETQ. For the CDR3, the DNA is TGCGCCAGCAGCTTCTTACAGGGTAGAAATAATTCACCCCTCCACTTT. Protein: CASSFLQGRNNSPLHF.

In nucleotides, the CDR3 is TGTGCCAGCACCATCCCTGGAGCACCCCTCCACTTT. Translation: CASTIPGAPLHF. J is TRBJ1-6 and V is TRBV21-1. TRBV21-1 is recorded as a pseudogene. The CDR3 length is 12 residues.